This TCR beta chain was obtained from a study of cytomegalovirus exposure and HLA in healthy donors. Study conclusions and caveats: In an earlier analysis, most TCR beta V segments were productive about 87% or about 30% of the time. Later analysis reportedly placed an Asian-associated ancestry cluster below the roughly 600-donor mean in N-insertions.

In regard to this clone: Its antigen remains unknown.

The study sampled nominally healthy donors, though unrecorded immune exposures were likely. CDR3 length equals 16 residues. The germline gives CDR1 SGHRS, CDR2 YFSETQ. Trimming took 2 bases from V and 4 from J; bases not matched to a gene: 5. Vbeta (60) and Jbeta (13) primers were used in the PCR. Clones were read by immunoSEQ multiplex PCR, and TCRdb kept only the in-frame ones, dropping some. The profile covers 190,000 or so clones, with 79% appearing a single time and roughly 1.5% taken by the ten largest. The sample taken for sequencing was PBMCs. V is TRBV5-1 and J is TRBJ2-1; 11 nucleotides match TRBD2. The TCR originated in a girl between 10 and 17 years old in good health and CMV-seropositive. The CDR3 here is CASSFLTSGDYNEQFF. The DNA for the CDR3 is TGCGCCAGCAGCTTCTTGACTAGCGGGGATTACAATGAGCAGTTCTTC. The entire variable domain, with the rest obtained from reference TRBV5-1 and TRBJ2-1, is as follows: KAGVTQTPRYLIKTRGQQVTLSCSPISGHRSVSWYQQTPGQGLQFLFEYFSETQRNKGNFPGRFSGRQFSNSRSEMNVSTLELGDSALYLCASSFLTSGDYNEQFFGPGTRLTVL.